This TCR beta chain is from a study of CD8+CD57+ T cells in acquired aplastic anemia. Looking at the study overall: Healthy donors gave about 10.8 million reads on average for CD4+ cells.

Germline CDR1 SSHAT, CDR2 FNYEAQ (reference sequence). The CDR3 is made up of 15 amino acids. Genomic DNA was employed as the template in profiling TCR beta VDJ and CDR3. Each CDR3 protein gets one entry after TCRdb re-called the reads with MiXCR. This table has roughly 130,000 distinct CDR3 sequences, 48% appearing once. This clonotype was counted once. At one boundary the junction diverges from the germline segment, which might be a read error. The source of this sequence is a human donor in good health, serving as a control. The source material was sorted CD4+, CD8+, or CD8+CD57+ T cells (not recorded which) from PBMCs. V and J are TRBV7-7 and TRBJ2-2; 11 bases are a match to TRBD2. The CDR3 protein is CASSLLAGVTGELFF. The CDR3 bases are TGTGCTAGCAGCCTACTAGCGGGGGTCACCGGGGAGCTGTTTTTT.